Each of the 32 T cell receptor beta chains below was sequenced from the same sample in a study of CD8 T cells in ankylosing spondylitis. TCRdb recomputed calls from the 5' RACE reads with MiXCR, one row per CDR3 protein. The sample holds around 250,000 distinct CDR3 sequences, under 35% seen once. Material for sequencing was blood, either unsorted or a sorted T cell fraction (not recorded which). The receptors come from a male donor with ankylosing spondylitis or in good health (not recorded which).

The CDR3 nucleotides read TGTGCCAGCAAGGGAGACAGGGGGGGCAATGAGCAGTTCTTC. Encoded protein: CASKGDRGGNEQFF. The rearrangement uses TRBV6-1 and TRBJ2-1; TRBD1 matches 9 bases. The germline gives CDR1 MNHNS, CDR2 SASEGT. The ends lost 7 bases at V and 6 bases at J; junction bases unmatched: 7. The CDR3 runs 14 residues.

The chain has TRBV5-5 and TRBJ2-3; TRBD1 or TRBD2 may be the D gene (6 bases each). The CDR3 runs 15 residues. Germline lookup yields CDR1 SGHKS and CDR2 YYEKEE (reference sequence). V lost 4 bases to trimming and J lost 9 bases, with 21 bases between them. The CDR3 DNA is TGTGCCAGCAGCGTCCACGGGGGCCCTCCGGACACGCAGTATTTT. It specifies CASSVHGGPPDTQYF.

This chain links TRBV20-1 with TRBJ1-1, with a weak D call TRBD1 (5 bases). The CDR3 is 14 residues long. Per the germline V gene, CDR1 is DFQATT and CDR2 is SNEGSKA (reference sequence). Deletions cut 6 bases from V and 1 base from J, with 15 bases between. The CDR3, as DNA: TGCAGTGCGGGGGGGGGACTTGGGAACACTGAAGCTTTCTTT. Translating gives CSAGGGLGNTEAFF.

This clonotype was seen only a few times. The rearrangement uses TRBV20-1 and TRBJ2-3; TRBD2 matches 11 bases. The CDR3 loop spans 14 amino acids. The ends lost 5 bases at V and 5 bases at J; junction bases unmatched: 6. From germline, CDR1 is DFQATT and CDR2 SNEGSKA (reference sequence). CDR3 coding DNA: TGCAGTGCTCCACTAGCGGGGGCCGTAGATACGCAGTATTTT. It translates to CSAPLAGAVDTQYF.

The chain employs TRBV7-4 and TRBJ1-1; D gene uncertain. This CDR3 is 16 amino acids long. Per the germline V gene, CDR1 is SGHVT and CDR2 is SQSDAQ. V was clipped by 1 base and J by 3 bases, with 15 bases between them. The CDR3 sequence: CASSLVQFELDTEAFF. CDR3 in DNA: TGTGCCAGCAGCTTAGTACAGTTTGAATTGGACACTGAAGCTTTCTTT.

On this clonotype: One end of the junction fails to match germline, which may point to a read error. V and J are TRBV6-1 and TRBJ2-6; D may be TRBD1 (6 bases). The germline V gene encodes CDR1 MNHNS and CDR2 SASEGT. CDR3 length: 12 amino acids. The CDR3 protein is CANRDNSNGLTF. The DNA of the CDR3 is TGTGCCAACCGGGACAATTCCAACGGCCTGACTTTC.

This clonotype was seen only a few times. This sequence joins TRBV12-3 or TRBV12-4 and TRBJ1-1, with 7 bases lining up with TRBD1. With 3 bases clipped from V and 4 bases from J, the junction kept 5 bases outside the gene matches. This CDR3 comprises 14 residues. The CDR3 bases are TGTGCCAGCAGTTTCGAGGGGGCTGGCACTGAAGCTTTCTTT. It specifies CASSFEGAGTEAFF.

The chain employs TRBV25-1 and TRBJ2-1; D may be TRBD1 or TRBD2 (5 bases each). Trimming shortened V by 2 bases and J by 4 bases, and 12 bases separated the two germline ends. This CDR3 has 15 amino acids. Looked up from germline, CDR1 is MGHDK and CDR2 is SYGVNS. The CDR3 is CASSEGASPYNEQFF. The CDR3 bases are TGTGCCAGCAGTGAAGGGGCTAGCCCGTACAATGAGCAGTTCTTC. Drawing the rest from reference TRBV25-1 and TRBJ2-1, the complete variable domain is EADIYQTPRYLVIGTGKKITLECSQTMGHDKMYWYQQDPGMELHLIHYSYGVNSTEKGDLSSESTVSRIRTEHFPLTLESARPSHTSQYLCASSEGASPYNEQFFGPGTRLTVL.

This clonotype was seen more than once but under ten times. This chain uses TRBV20-1 with TRBJ1-1; unclear D gene. Germline lookup yields CDR1 DFQATT and CDR2 SNEGSKA (reference sequence). Trimming removed 3 bases from V and 1 base from J, with 9 bases in between. The CDR3 spans 13 residues. Written as DNA, the CDR3 is TGCAGTGCTAGGAGTGAGAAGAACACTGAAGCTTTCTTT. Protein product: CSARSEKNTEAFF.

The chain uses TRBV2 and TRBJ1-6; 9 bases line up with TRBD1. J was trimmed by 6 bases and V by 5 bases; bases with no gene match: 5. The CDR3 extends over 15 amino acids. Germline V gene lookup returns CDR1 SNHLY and CDR2 FYNNEI. The DNA of the CDR3 is TGTGCCAGCAGTTCGAGGACAGGGGCTAATTCACCCCTCCACTTT. It is translated as CASSSRTGANSPLHF.

This clonotype turned up a few times. The chain joins TRBV10-3 to TRBJ2-3; D gene uncertain. This CDR3 comprises 14 residues. Deletions cut 6 bases from V and 4 bases from J, with 14 bases between. Germline values: CDR1 ENHRY, CDR2 SYGVKD. CDR3 sequence (DNA): TGTGCCATCAGCTTCGACCCCATTGCAGATACGCAGTATTTT. As protein: CAISFDPIADTQYF.

This clonotype was counted a few times. CDR3 bases: TGTGCCAGACCTAAAGCGGGGGCACCCACAGATACGCAGTATTTT. Translated, it gives CARPKAGAPTDTQYF. This chain connects TRBV25-1 to TRBJ2-3; 8 bases are shared with TRBD2. CDR1 is MGHDK, CDR2 SYGVNS, per germline. The V and J ends lost 9 bases and 2 bases, in that order; junction bases with no gene match: 10. This CDR3 region has 15 residues.

This clonotype has more than one count but fewer than ten. The CDR3 sequence: CASSTQETRASEQFF. The DNA of the CDR3 is TGTGCCAGCAGCACACAGGAGACTAGGGCCTCTGAGCAGTTCTTC. This sequence joins TRBV5-5 and TRBJ2-1; the D gene is possibly TRBD2 (6 bases). This CDR3 region has 15 residues. V dropped 4 bases and J dropped 9 bases, with 20 bases sitting between them. CDR1 SGHKS and CDR2 YYEKEE come from the germline V gene (reference sequence). Full variable domain (remainder filled in from reference TRBV5-5 and TRBJ2-1): DAGVTQSPTHLIKTRGQQVTLRCSPISGHKSVSWYQQVLGQGPQFIFQYYEKEERGRGNFPDRFSARQFPNYSSELNVNALLLGDSALYLCASSTQETRASEQFFGPGTRLTVL.

This clonotype was seen only a few times. This chain joins TRBV7-9 and TRBJ1-3; D uncertain. The CDR3 length is 15 residues. V lost 6 bases, J lost 3 bases, and 15 bases lay in between. The V gene's germline CDR1 is SEHNR and CDR2 FQNEAQ (reference sequence). The CDR3 bases are TGTGCCAGCAGGACCCGTGGATTTTTTGGAAACACCATATATTTT. It yields the protein CASRTRGFFGNTIYF. The entire variable domain, with the rest obtained from reference TRBV7-9 and TRBJ1-3, is as follows: DTGVSQNPRHKITKRGQNVTFRCDPISEHNRLYWYRQTLGQGPEFLTYFQNEAQLEKSRLLSDRFSAERPKGSFSTLEIQRTEQGDSAMYLCASRTRGFFGNTIYFGEGSWLTVV.

CDR3 sequence: CASSPTSGGGRDTQYF. The CDR3 DNA reads TGTGCCAGCAGCCCGACTAGCGGGGGGGGCCGGGATACGCAGTATTTT. V and J are TRBV3-1 and TRBJ2-3; 14 nucleotides agree with TRBD2. V lost 4 bases and J lost 6; bases outside the gene matches: 6. CDR3 length: 16 amino acids. Germline assignment: CDR1 LGHDT and CDR2 YNNKEL (reference sequence).

The chain has TRBV27 and TRBJ2-5; D gene ambiguous. The CDR3 totals 14 residues. Germline V lookup: CDR1 MNHEY, CDR2 SMNVEV (reference sequence). V was pared by 2 bases and J by 5 bases, with 12 bases between. Here the CDR3 reads CASSLQASTETQYF. DNA for the CDR3: TGTGCCAGCAGTTTACAGGCTAGTACGGAGACCCAGTACTTC.

This clonotype came up a few times. This chain connects TRBV12-3 or TRBV12-4 to TRBJ2-5; D uncertain. The CDR3 is 14 residues long. V dropped 1 base and J dropped 1 base, with 7 bases sitting between them. The CDR3 nucleotides read TGTGCCAGCAGTTTAGTTGGGTTCCAAGAGACCCAGTACTTC. This codes for CASSLVGFQETQYF.

This sequence joins TRBV4-2 and TRBJ2-7; D is ambiguous. The CDR3 has 18 amino acids. CDR1 and CDR2 (germline): LGHNA, YNFKEQ. V lost 2 bases and J 4 bases, leaving 24 bases between the germline ends. CDR3 in DNA: TGTGCCAGCAGCCAAAGGTCTCATGGCGTGGGGTTAAGATACGAGCAGTACTTC. Translation: CASSQRSHGVGLRYEQYF.

The chain combines TRBV18 with TRBJ2-2; D is ambiguous. The germline V and J ends were trimmed by 6 bases and 6 bases, with 11 bases remaining between them. This CDR3 contains 13 residues. The germline CDR1 and CDR2 sequences are KGHSH and LQKENI. The CDR3 region is CASSHARAGELFF. The CDR3 DNA reads TGTGCCAGCTCCCACGCCCGGGCCGGGGAGCTGTTTTTT.

V gene TRBV5-1 combines with J gene TRBJ1-3; no definite D call. Germline V CDR1 and CDR2: SGHRS, YFSETQ. Trimming stripped 6 bases from V and 0 bases from J, with 10 bases between. CDR3 length: 14 residues. This chain's CDR3 is CASMEDPSGNTIYF. CDR3 coding DNA: TGCGCCAGCATGGAGGACCCCTCTGGAAACACCATATATTTT.

The gene calls are TRBV7-8 and TRBJ2-3, with 9 bases lining up with TRBD2. This CDR3 region has 15 residues. From germline, CDR1 is SGHVS and CDR2 FQNEAQ. Trimming at V came to 3 bases and at J to 0 bases, leaving 1 base not matched to a gene. The CDR3 spells CASSFLAGSTDTQYF. The CDR3 DNA follows: TGTGCCAGCAGCTTTCTAGCGGGGAGCACAGATACGCAGTATTTT.

The V and J genes are TRBV15 and TRBJ2-1; 9 bases are a match to TRBD1. V shed 2 bases and J 6 bases; nucleotides not matched to a gene: 8. The CDR3 has 16 residues. Germline V gene sequence: CDR1 LNHNV, CDR2 YYDKDF (reference sequence). CDR3 in DNA: TGTGCCACCAGCAGACCACCCGGGACAGGGAGCAATGAGCAGTTCTTC. Translating it yields CATSRPPGTGSNEQFF. Combining the CDR3 with reference TRBV15 and TRBJ2-1 gives the whole variable domain DAMVIQNPRYQVTQFGKPVTLSCSQTLNHNVMYWYQQKSSQAPKLLFHYYDKDFNNEADTPDNFQSRRPNTSFCFLDIRSPGLGDTAMYLCATSRPPGTGSNEQFFGPGTRLTVL.

The chain couples TRBV28 to TRBJ2-5; 7 bases are shared with TRBD2. The V segment lost 10 bases and the J segment 7 bases; nucleotides outside the gene matches: 6. Germline V gives CDR1 MDHEN, CDR2 SYDVKM. CDR3 size: 11 residues. The DNA of the CDR3 is TGTGCCACCGGGGGGTTTGGGACCCAGTACTTC. Protein: CATGGFGTQYF.

This clonotype came up once. V gene TRBV20-1 combines with J gene TRBJ2-1, with D possibly matching TRBD1 (5 bases). V lost 6 bases and J lost 1, with 10 bases in between. Germline V gene lookup returns CDR1 DFQATT and CDR2 SNEGSKA (reference sequence). This CDR3 is built from 13 residues. This CDR3 reads CSARQPSYNEQFF. The DNA for the CDR3 is TGCAGTGCCCGACAGCCGTCCTACAATGAGCAGTTCTTC.

In its sample, this clonotype was seen a few times. The chain carries TRBV7-2 and TRBJ2-7, with D hard to call. Germline CDR1 SGHTA, CDR2 FQGNSA. The CDR3 loop spans 13 amino acids. V was cut by 5 bases and J by 2 bases, with 10 bases left in between. Written as DNA, the CDR3 is TGTGCCAGCAGCCCCTTACCTACCTACGAGCAGTACTTC. It specifies CASSPLPTYEQYF.

This clonotype came up a few times. J is TRBJ2-1 and V is TRBV12-3 or TRBV12-4; weak D call: TRBD1 (6 bases). The CDR3 is 13 residues long. The V and J ends lost 10 bases and 0 bases respectively, with 10 bases between them. CDR3: CATDRSSYNEQFF. The CDR3 region has the DNA TGTGCCACTGACAGGAGCTCCTACAATGAGCAGTTCTTC.

The rearrangement joins TRBV7-9 to TRBJ2-1; D is perhaps TRBD2 (6 bases). This CDR3 comprises 15 residues. Trimming cost V 3 bases and J 9 bases, with 18 bases left between them. Germline V gene sequence: CDR1 SEHNR, CDR2 FQNEAQ (reference sequence). The CDR3 spells CASSFGGPMRGEQFF. The CDR3 DNA sequence: TGTGCCAGCAGCTTTGGGGGACCGATGCGGGGTGAGCAGTTCTTC.

This chain uses TRBV27 with TRBJ2-7, with TRBD1 identical over 9 bases. Per the germline V gene, CDR1 is MNHEY and CDR2 is SMNVEV (reference sequence). The CDR3 covers 14 residues. V shed 4 bases and J 2 bases; nucleotides not matched to a gene: 3. CDR3 amino acids: CASSSTGGTYEQYF. CDR3 nucleotide sequence: TGTGCCAGCAGTTCGACAGGGGGGACCTACGAGCAGTACTTC.

The chain has TRBV6-5 and TRBJ2-1, with 8 nucleotides matching TRBD2. Trimming at V came to 6 bases and at J to 9 bases, leaving 4 bases not matched to a gene. Germline CDR1 reads MNHEY; CDR2 reads SVGAGI. The CDR3 sequence is 12 residues long. Here the CDR3 DNA reads TGTGCCAGCAGCGCGGGGGGAAGTGAGCAGTTCTTC. It translates to CASSAGGSEQFF.

The V gene is TRBV24-1, the J gene TRBJ2-5, with a weak D call TRBD2 (5 bases). The CDR3 has 13 residues. Deletions cut 3 bases from V and 4 bases from J, with 8 bases between. Germline loops: CDR1 KGHDR, CDR2 SFDVKD. The CDR3 region has the DNA TGTGCCACCAGTGATGAGGGTGGAGAGACCCAGTACTTC. Protein: CATSDEGGETQYF.

This clonotype was seen at least ten times. The rearrangement joins TRBV7-2 to TRBJ2-1; D possibly corresponds to TRBD2 (6 bases). The CDR3 contains 16 residues. Germline lookup yields CDR1 SGHTA and CDR2 FQGNSA. V lost 4 bases and J 0 bases, leaving 13 bases between the germline ends. The CDR3: CASSYSGDISYNEQFF. The CDR3 DNA reads TGTGCCAGCAGCTATAGCGGAGATATCTCCTACAATGAGCAGTTCTTC.

The gene calls are TRBV9 and TRBJ2-5; D not certain. Germline loops: CDR1 SGDLS, CDR2 YYNGEE. The CDR3 loop spans 15 amino acids. Trimming took 0 bases from V and 2 from J, leaving 11 bases between them. CDR3 residues: CASSVGIVQQETQYF. CDR3 DNA: TGTGCCAGCAGCGTAGGGATAGTTCAACAAGAGACCCAGTACTTC.